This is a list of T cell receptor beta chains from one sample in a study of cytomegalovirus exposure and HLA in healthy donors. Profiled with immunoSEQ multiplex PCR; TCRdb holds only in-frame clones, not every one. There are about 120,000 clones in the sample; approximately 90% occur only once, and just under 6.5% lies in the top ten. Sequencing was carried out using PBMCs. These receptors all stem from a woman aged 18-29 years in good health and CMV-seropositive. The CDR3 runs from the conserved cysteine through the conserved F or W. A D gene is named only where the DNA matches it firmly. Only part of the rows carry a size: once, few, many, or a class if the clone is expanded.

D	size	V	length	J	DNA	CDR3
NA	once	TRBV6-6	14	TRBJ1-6	TGTGCCAGCAGTGCGGAGAGGGGGGGTTCACCCCTCCACTTT	CASSAERGGSPLHF
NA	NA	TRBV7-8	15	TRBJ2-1	TGTGCCAGCAGCTTAGCAGGCAGGTCTTACAATGAGCAGTTCTTC	CASSLAGRSYNEQFF
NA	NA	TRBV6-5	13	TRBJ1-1	TGTGCCAGCAGTTATGGGGGGGGTACTGAAGCTTTCTTT	CASSYGGGTEAFF
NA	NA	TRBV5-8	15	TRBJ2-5	TGTGCCAGCAGCTTGGGGCCCCCGTACCAAGAGACCCAGTACTTC	CASSLGPPYQETQYF
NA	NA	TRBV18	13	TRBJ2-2	TGTGCCAGCTCACCACAGCCCACCGGGGAGCTGTTTTTT	CASSPQPTGELFF
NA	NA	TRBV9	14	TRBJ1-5	TGTGCCAGCAGCCCGGACAGCCCCAATCAGCCCCAGCATTTT	CASSPDSPNQPQHF
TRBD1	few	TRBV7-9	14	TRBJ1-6	TGTGCCAGCAGCACAGACAGGGGACTGGCGCCCCTCCACTTT	CASSTDRGLAPLHF
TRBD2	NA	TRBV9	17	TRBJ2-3	TGTGCCAGCAGCGTAGGAGGATTCGGGACTAACACAGATACGCAGTATTTT	CASSVGGFGTNTDTQYF
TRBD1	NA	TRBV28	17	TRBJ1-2	TGTGCCAGCAGTTTGAGGATCGGGACAGGGGGTATCTATGGCTACACCTTC	CASSLRIGTGGIYGYTF
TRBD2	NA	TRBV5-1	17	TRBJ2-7	TGCGCCAGCAGCTTTTACCCACAGACTAGCGTCTCCTACGAGCAGTACTTC	CASSFYPQTSVSYEQYF
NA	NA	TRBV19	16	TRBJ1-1	TGTGCCAGTAGCTCTCAATTTGGCGGACAGAGCCCGGGATCTTTCTTT	CASSSQFGGQSPGSFF